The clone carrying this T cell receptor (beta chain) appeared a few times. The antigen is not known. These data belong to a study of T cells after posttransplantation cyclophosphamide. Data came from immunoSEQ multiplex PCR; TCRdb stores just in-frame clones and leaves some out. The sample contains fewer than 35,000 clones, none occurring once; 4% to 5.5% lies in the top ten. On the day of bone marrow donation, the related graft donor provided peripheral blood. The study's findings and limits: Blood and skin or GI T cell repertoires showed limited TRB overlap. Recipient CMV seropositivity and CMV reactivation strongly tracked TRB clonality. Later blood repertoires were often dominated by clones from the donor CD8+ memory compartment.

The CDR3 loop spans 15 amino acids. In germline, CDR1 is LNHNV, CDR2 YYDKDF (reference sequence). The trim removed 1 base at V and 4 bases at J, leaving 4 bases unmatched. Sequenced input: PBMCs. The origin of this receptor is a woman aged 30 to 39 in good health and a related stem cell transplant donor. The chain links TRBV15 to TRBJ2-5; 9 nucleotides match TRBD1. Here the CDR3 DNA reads TGTGCCACCAGCAGAGCAGGGACAGGGCGAGAGACCCAGTACTTC. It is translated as CATSRAGTGRETQYF.